The 30 T cell receptor beta chains given below trace back to one sample, sequenced in a study of CD8 T cells in ankylosing spondylitis. MiXCR was run by TCRdb on the 5' RACE reads, yielding one entry per CDR3 protein. The profile shows around 130,000 distinct CDR3 sequences, about a tenth of them singletons. The specimen sequenced was blood, either unsorted or a sorted T cell fraction (not recorded which). All receptors derive from a male donor with ankylosing spondylitis or in good health (not recorded which).

This clonotype was detected a few times. The chain combines TRBV10-3 with TRBJ1-1; 7 nucleotides align to TRBD1. Trimming removed 0 bases from V and 3 bases from J; junction bases left unmatched: 7. This CDR3 contains 16 residues. Germline CDR1 ENHRY, CDR2 SYGVKD. For the CDR3, the DNA is TGTGCCATCAGTGAGTCTATTCCTCAGGGGGACACTGAAGCTTTCTTT. As protein: CAISESIPQGDTEAFF.

The chain joins TRBV3-1 to TRBJ2-5; 9 nucleotides line up with TRBD1. Germline V gene data show CDR1 as LGHDT and CDR2 as YNNKEL (reference sequence). V shed 4 bases, J shed 3 bases, and the junction held 3 bases outside the gene matches. The CDR3 contains 14 residues. The CDR3, as DNA: TGTGCCAGCAGCCGTTGGACAGGGGAAGAGACCCAGTACTTC. Translating it yields CASSRWTGEETQYF.

Turning to this clonotype: The junction and the germline gene differ at one end; a read error may be behind it. V gene TRBV7-7 combines with J gene TRBJ2-2; D is perhaps TRBD2 (5 bases). This CDR3 contains 16 residues. Germline CDR1 reads SSHAT; CDR2 reads FNYEAQ (reference sequence). The CDR3 nucleotides are TGTGCTAGCAGCTTTCTCGCACTAGAAAAAACCGGGGAGCTGTTTTTT. Translated: CASSFLALEKTGELFF. The full variable domain, in which reference TRBV7-7 and TRBJ2-2 provide the parts outside the CDR3, is GAGVSQSPRYKVTKRGQDVTLRCDPISSHATLYWYQQALGQGPEFLTYFNYEAQPDKSGLPSDRFSAERPEGSISTLTIQRTEQRDSAMYRCASSFLALEKTGELFFGEGSRLTVL.

This clonotype was found once. The V and J genes are TRBV5-1 and TRBJ2-5, with D possibly TRBD1 on 6 matching bases. Germline CDR1 and CDR2: SGHRS and YFSETQ. The CDR3 has 14 amino acids. The V and J ends lost 2 bases and 4 bases respectively, with 12 bases between them. CDR3 in amino acids: CASSFKTGRETQYF. DNA of the CDR3: TGCGCCAGCAGCTTCAAGACAGGTCGAGAGACCCAGTACTTC.

V usage is TRBV11-2 and J usage is TRBJ2-1; 10 bases align to TRBD2. The CDR3 consists of 14 residues. Germline-derived CDR1 and CDR2 are SGHAT and FQNNGV. The ends lost 5 bases at V and 10 bases at J; junction bases unmatched: 8. In nucleotides, the CDR3 is TGTGCCAGCAGCCCGTGGGCTAGCGGGAGCGAGCAGTTCTTC. Encoded protein: CASSPWASGSEQFF.

Concerning this clonotype: A much larger clone sits a single nucleotide away, making a read error possible. The J gene is TRBJ2-6, the V gene TRBV10-2, with TRBD1 as a possible D gene (6 bases). There are 14 residues in the CDR3. Germline CDR1 is WSHSY and CDR2 is SAAADI. CDR3 nucleotide sequence: TGCGCCAGCAAGACAGGTCCTGGGGCCAACGGCCTGACTTTC. It specifies CASKTGPGANGLTF.

There are many counts of this clonotype. The chain links TRBV24-1 to TRBJ2-7, with D unresolved. Trimming took off 3 bases at V and 6 bases at J, with 8 bases between the two ends. This CDR3 has 12 residues. Germline CDR1 is KGHDR and CDR2 is SFDVKD. The CDR3 region has the DNA TGTGCCACCAGTGATACGGGTCGCGAGCAGTACTTC. Residues: CATSDTGREQYF.

This clonotype was counted many times. The rearrangement joins TRBV7-9 to TRBJ2-1; TRBD1 matches at 12 bases. From germline, CDR1 is SEHNR and CDR2 FQNEAQ (reference sequence). Trimming cost V 5 bases and J 8 bases; bases outside gene matches: 7. The CDR3 totals 15 residues. The CDR3 is CASSPRGQGAYEQFF. Here the CDR3 DNA reads TGTGCCAGCAGCCCCCGGGGACAGGGGGCCTATGAGCAGTTCTTC.

This clonotype showed up many times. This chain uses TRBV15 with TRBJ2-1, with a weak D call TRBD1 (6 bases). With 2 bases removed from V and 5 bases from J, the gap between germline ends came to 13 bases. Per the germline V gene, CDR1 is LNHNV and CDR2 is YYDKDF (reference sequence). The CDR3 has 15 residues. The CDR3 region has the DNA TGTGCCACCAGCAGAAATTACGGACAGAACAATGAGCAGTTCTTC. This gives the protein CATSRNYGQNNEQFF.

This clonotype came up a few times. The J gene is TRBJ2-2, the V gene TRBV29-1; 7 bases are a match to TRBD1. V lost 6 bases, J lost 0 bases, and 1 base stayed unmatched. Germline V gene lookup returns CDR1 SQVTM and CDR2 ANQGSEA. The length of the CDR3 is 13 residues. Here the CDR3 reads CSVDRANTGELFF. For the CDR3, the DNA is TGCAGCGTAGACAGGGCGAACACCGGGGAGCTGTTTTTT.

This clonotype was counted many times. The chain couples TRBV25-1 to TRBJ1-1; TRBD1 is a possible D gene (6 bases). CDR1 and CDR2 from the germline V gene are MGHDK and SYGVNS. The CDR3 loop spans 14 amino acids. Trimming took 6 bases from V and 4 from J, leaving 15 bases between them. CDR3 nucleotides: TGTGCCAGCAGGACGGCGGGGGCGAGCACTGAAGCTTTCTTT. Residues: CASRTAGASTEAFF.

This chain uses TRBV5-1 with TRBJ2-1; 11 bases are a match to TRBD2. This CDR3 has 16 residues. V shed 2 bases, J shed 5 bases, and the junction held 6 bases outside the gene matches. Germline values: CDR1 SGHRS, CDR2 YFSETQ. Here the CDR3 DNA reads TGCGCCAGCAGCTTCCCGACTAGCGGGAACGACAATGAGCAGTTCTTC. Its protein is CASSFPTSGNDNEQFF.

The table lists this clonotype with a few counts. The chain carries TRBV6-1 and TRBJ1-6; 7 nucleotides line up with TRBD1. The junction had 14 bases not matched to a gene; V was cut back by 6 bases and J by 6 bases. CDR1 and CDR2 from the germline V gene are MNHNS and SASEGT. The CDR3 covers 17 residues. The DNA for the CDR3 is TGTGCCAGCAGGCCGCAAAGAGGGGGCCTCGGTAATTCACCCCTCCACTTT. Encoded protein: CASRPQRGGLGNSPLHF.

This clonotype appeared many times. The chain employs TRBV20-1 and TRBJ2-2; 9 nucleotides align to TRBD1. The junction had 5 bases not matched to a gene; V was cut back by 5 bases and J by 4 bases. Per the germline V gene, CDR1 is DFQATT and CDR2 is SNEGSKA (reference sequence). This CDR3 is 14 amino acids long. CDR3 DNA sequence: TGCAGTGCTTTAGACAGGGGGGGCACCGGGGAGCTGTTTTTT. Amino acids: CSALDRGGTGELFF.

This clonotype was recorded at least ten times. The chain uses TRBV10-3 and TRBJ1-2; maybe TRBD1 (5 bases). V dropped 0 bases and J dropped 7 bases, with 9 bases sitting between them. The CDR3 contains 13 residues. Germline-derived CDR1 and CDR2 are ENHRY and SYGVKD. The CDR3 bases are TGTGCCATCAGTGAGTCACCAGGGAGTGGCTACACCTTC. This translates into CAISESPGSGYTF.

J is TRBJ2-7 and V is TRBV10-3; 14 nucleotides line up with TRBD2. Germline lookup yields CDR1 ENHRY and CDR2 SYGVKD. V trimming: 0 bases; J trimming: 1 base; junction bases outside the gene matches: 11. The CDR3 consists of 20 residues. Written as DNA, the CDR3 is TGTGCCATCAGTGAGTCAGGCGGACTAGCGGGAGGAATGGGGTCCTACGAGCAGTACTTC. Protein product: CAISESGGLAGGMGSYEQYF.

This clonotype has a handful of counts. The CDR3 DNA sequence: TGCAGTGCTAGAAAACTTGCGGGGGGGAATTATGGCTACACCTTC. It is translated as CSARKLAGGNYGYTF. The chain carries TRBV20-1 and TRBJ1-2, with a weak D call TRBD1 (5 bases). This CDR3 has 15 residues. Germline V lookup: CDR1 DFQATT, CDR2 SNEGSKA (reference sequence). V was shortened by 2 bases and J by 5 bases, with 18 bases between the two germline ends.

This clonotype was seen ten or more times. V is TRBV20-1 and J is TRBJ2-3, with 11 bases that match TRBD2. The V and J ends lost 1 base and 0 bases, in that order; junction bases with no gene match: 9. Germline CDR1 DFQATT, CDR2 SNEGSKA (reference sequence). This CDR3 has 18 residues. CDR3: CSARGLRTSGQSTDTQYF. Here the CDR3 DNA reads TGCAGTGCTAGAGGACTCCGGACTAGCGGGCAGAGCACAGATACGCAGTATTTT.

This clonotype was observed a few times. This sequence joins TRBV5-1 and TRBJ2-1; D is unclear. The CDR3 covers 16 residues. Trimming left V 0 bases short and J 3 bases short, with 13 bases between. Germline CDR1 SGHRS, CDR2 YFSETQ. The CDR3 coding sequence is TGCGCCAGCAGCTTGGGTGGTCCTACGGACTACAATGAGCAGTTCTTC. Translating gives CASSLGGPTDYNEQFF.

This clonotype was seen at least ten times. The CDR3 DNA follows: TGTGCCAGCAGCTTTAGCGTGGCTAGCGGGAGACATGAGCAGTTCTTC. This sequence encodes CASSFSVASGRHEQFF. The genes are TRBV7-9 and TRBJ2-1; 10 bases line up with TRBD2. Germline CDR1 SEHNR, CDR2 FQNEAQ (reference sequence). V trimming: 3 bases; J trimming: 8 bases; junction bases outside the gene matches: 10. The CDR3 sequence is 16 residues long. Supplemented by reference TRBV7-9 and TRBJ2-1, the full variable domain reads DTGVSQNPRHKITKRGQNVTFRCDPISEHNRLYWYRQTLGQGPEFLTYFQNEAQLEKSRLLSDRFSAERPKGSFSTLEIQRTEQGDSAMYLCASSFSVASGRHEQFFGPGTRLTVL.

This clonotype was picked up many times. This chain uses TRBV20-1 with TRBJ2-4; 11 bases are shared with TRBD1. The CDR3 has 19 amino acids. From germline, CDR1 is DFQATT and CDR2 SNEGSKA (reference sequence). V shed 1 base and J 0 bases; nucleotides not matched to a gene: 11. The CDR3 nucleotides are TGCAGTGCTAGAGTTCGGCCGGGACAGGGGGGTATAGCCAAAAACATTCAGTACTTC. Its protein product is CSARVRPGQGGIAKNIQYF.

This clonotype was recorded many times. The rearrangement uses TRBV12-3 or TRBV12-4 and TRBJ2-1, with 13 bases aligning to TRBD2. There are 15 residues in the CDR3. V was pared by 6 bases and J by 6 bases, with 5 bases of the junction left unmatched. As DNA, the CDR3 is TGTGCCAGCAGGCCAGGACTAGCGGGAGTCAATGAGCAGTTCTTC. Residues: CASRPGLAGVNEQFF.

This clonotype has at least ten counts. The genes are TRBV4-1 and TRBJ2-5; no reliable D call. Trimming cost V 1 base and J 2 bases, with 11 bases left between them. This CDR3 region has 15 residues. In germline, CDR1 is MGHRA, CDR2 YSYEKL. The DNA of the CDR3 is TGCGCCAGCAGCCAAGGAAACTACCTTCAAGAGACCCAGTACTTC. It yields the protein CASSQGNYLQETQYF.

This chain joins TRBV30 and TRBJ1-6, with a possible D match to TRBD1 (5 bases). The CDR3 length is 15 residues. Trimming took off 4 bases at V and 7 bases at J, with 17 bases between the two ends. Per the germline V gene, CDR1 is GTSNPN and CDR2 is SVGIG (reference sequence). The CDR3 DNA reads TGTGCCTGGACCCGGGGCATGATAATCAATTCACCCCTCCACTTT. It specifies CAWTRGMIINSPLHF.

This rearrangement joins TRBV4-2 to TRBJ2-2; the D gene is possibly TRBD2 (6 bases). The length of the CDR3 is 13 residues. Germline CDR1 LGHNA, CDR2 YNFKEQ. Trimming cost V 6 bases and J 7 bases, with 12 bases left between them. CDR3 coding DNA: TGTGCCAGCAGTTCCGGAGGGGTCGGGGAGCTGTTTTTT. Translated, it gives CASSSGGVGELFF.

This clonotype appeared many times. The V call is TRBV20-1, the J call TRBJ2-7, with D tentatively TRBD2 (5 bases). CDR1 is DFQATT, CDR2 SNEGSKA, per germline (reference sequence). There are 13 residues in the CDR3. V dropped 4 bases and J dropped 3 bases, with 13 bases sitting between them. The CDR3 DNA follows: TGCAGTGCTACGGGAAACTCCCACTACGAGCAGTACTTC. Translating gives CSATGNSHYEQYF.

Only one count was recorded for this clonotype. V usage is TRBV6-2 or TRBV6-3 and J usage is TRBJ2-6; no clear D. The CDR3 spans 14 residues. Looked up from germline, CDR1 is MNHEY and CDR2 is SVGEGT. V lost 5 bases to trimming and J lost 0 bases, with 5 bases between them. The CDR3 loop reads CASSINSGANVLTF. CDR3 in DNA: TGTGCCAGCAGTATAAACTCTGGGGCCAACGTCCTGACTTTC.

Many counts were recorded for this clonotype. Here the CDR3 reads CAISPTTGAREQYF. DNA for the CDR3: TGTGCCATCAGCCCCACCACAGGGGCAAGAGAGCAGTACTTC. The chain joins TRBV10-3 to TRBJ2-7; 7 nucleotides agree with TRBD1. V lost 6 bases, J lost 7 bases, and 12 bases stayed unmatched. The CDR3 has 14 residues. The germline V gene encodes CDR1 ENHRY and CDR2 SYGVKD.

The sample holds many counts of this clonotype. The chain joins TRBV11-2 to TRBJ2-1; 11 bases are a match to TRBD2. Trimming took 3 bases from V and 6 from J; bases not matched to a gene: 1. This CDR3 has 14 amino acids. Germline V gene data show CDR1 as SGHAT and CDR2 as FQNNGV. Here the CDR3 reads CASSFSGRANEQFF. CDR3 in DNA: TGTGCCAGCAGCTTTAGCGGGAGGGCCAATGAGCAGTTCTTC.

There are many counts of this clonotype. The chain couples TRBV7-6 to TRBJ2-1, with D unclear. The V gene's germline CDR1 is SGHVS and CDR2 FNYEAQ. The V end lost 2 bases, the J end lost 3 bases, and 5 bases lay between the germline ends. CDR3 length: 13 residues. CDR3 DNA sequence: TGTGCCAGCAGCTTAACGTTCTACAATGAGCAGTTCTTC. Protein: CASSLTFYNEQFF.